This T cell receptor beta chain came from a study of T cell clonotyping in hematopoietic cell transplantation. Time point indicated: recipient sample about 28 days before transplant, after cytoreduction. The table came from immunoSEQ multiplex PCR; TCRdb's copy has only in-frame clones and leaves some out. The sample has some 13,000 clones, over 70% seen once. Trimming removed 2 bases from V and 5 bases from J; junction bases left unmatched: 9. CDR1 and CDR2 (germline): MNHEY, SMNVEV (reference sequence). CDR3 size: 16 residues. V gene TRBV27 combines with J gene TRBJ2-3; 8 nucleotides match TRBD2. The TCR comes from a man in his 60s with acute myeloid leukemia. Some clones in this sample may be carry-over from other donors' samples. The sequences come from peripheral blood mononuclear cells, collected before stem cell transplant. The CDR3 coding sequence is TGTGCCAGCAGTTTAAAGGCGGGACTAGAAGGAGATACGCAGTATTTT. As protein: CASSLKAGLEGDTQYF.